The 10 T cell receptor beta chains reported below all come from one sample, sequenced in a study of cytomegalovirus exposure and HLA in healthy donors. PCR used 60 Vbeta primers and 13 Jbeta primers. Clones were sequenced by immunoSEQ multiplex PCR, and TCRdb holds only the in-frame ones, with some missing. The sample yields roughly 190,000 clones, 85% to 90% seen once. The sample was PBMCs. These receptors all come from a young man in good health and CMV-seronegative.

The chain carries TRBV7-9 and TRBJ2-3; 8 bases line up with TRBD2. The CDR3 spans 13 residues. J lost 6 bases, V lost 7 bases, and 6 bases had no gene match. Germline V gene data show CDR1 as SEHNR and CDR2 as FQNEAQ (reference sequence). CDR3 sequence: CASTGLAGDTQYF. The CDR3, as DNA: TGTGCCAGCACCGGACTAGCTGGGGATACGCAGTATTTT.

This rearrangement joins TRBV19 to TRBJ1-5; 9 nucleotides line up with TRBD1. The CDR3 length is 19 residues. The V gene's germline CDR1 is LNHDA and CDR2 SQIVND (reference sequence). Trimming took 3 bases from V and 5 from J; bases not matched to a gene: 17. The CDR3 bases are TGTGCCAGTAGTATTGAAGGGGACAGGGCGCTTGGCCTTCATCAGCCCCAGCATTTT. Its translation is CASSIEGDRALGLHQPQHF. The full variable domain, rest sourced from reference TRBV19 and TRBJ1-5, is DGGITQSPKYLFRKEGQNVTLSCEQNLNHDAMYWYRQDPGQGLRLIYYSQIVNDFQKGDIAEGYSVSREKKESFPLTVTSAQKNPTAFYLCASSIEGDRALGLHQPQHFGDGTRLSIL.

The chain joins TRBV18 to TRBJ2-1; D may be TRBD2 (5 bases). Trimming stripped 2 bases from V and 10 bases from J, with 15 bases between. This CDR3 is 14 amino acids long. Germline V gene lookup returns CDR1 KGHSH and CDR2 LQKENI. The CDR3 DNA sequence: TGTGCCAGCTCACCAACGACGGGCGAGCGGGAGCAGTTCTTC. Amino acids: CASSPTTGEREQFF. Using reference TRBV18 and TRBJ2-1 for the parts outside the CDR3, the full variable domain is NAGVMQNPRHLVRRRGQEARLRCSPMKGHSHVYWYRQLPEEGLKFMVYLQKENIIDESGMPKERFSAEFPKEGPSILRIQQVVRGDSAAYFCASSPTTGEREQFFGPGTRLTVL.

This rearrangement joins TRBV4-2 to TRBJ2-3; 8 bases agree with TRBD1. This CDR3 region has 15 residues. Trimming cost V 6 bases and J 2 bases; bases outside gene matches: 7. CDR1 and CDR2 (germline): LGHNA, YNFKEQ. This chain's CDR3 is CASSRDRGNTDTQYF. CDR3 nucleotides: TGTGCCAGCAGTCGTGACAGGGGAAACACAGATACGCAGTATTTT.

The V gene is TRBV5-1, the J gene TRBJ2-7; TRBD2 aligns across 7 bases. The CDR3 has 14 amino acids. Germline V gives CDR1 SGHRS, CDR2 YFSETQ. Unmatched junction bases numbered 2, after V lost 0 bases and J lost 2 bases. The CDR3 protein is CASSLEGTTYEQYF. The CDR3 nucleotides are TGCGCCAGCAGCTTGGAAGGGACTACCTACGAGCAGTACTTC.

In nucleotides, the CDR3 is TGTGCCAGCAGCTTTTCGGGATATCGACCCTACGAGCAGTACTTC. It yields the protein CASSFSGYRPYEQYF. V is TRBV5-6 and J is TRBJ2-7; weak D call: TRBD2 (5 bases). This CDR3 comprises 15 residues. Germline V gene lookup returns CDR1 SGHDT and CDR2 YYEEEE. Trimming pared 2 bases from V and 2 bases from J, leaving 14 bases between.

This clone was seen a handful of times. The chain links TRBV19 to TRBJ1-1, with a weak D call TRBD1 (5 bases). Germline V gene sequence: CDR1 LNHDA, CDR2 SQIVND (reference sequence). V was clipped by 7 bases and J by 0 bases, with 18 bases between them. CDR3 length: 16 residues. CDR3 nucleotide sequence: TGTGCCAGTAATAAAAGGGGAGGGCTCATGAACACTGAAGCTTTCTTT. Translating gives CASNKRGGLMNTEAFF.

The chain combines TRBV7-9 with TRBJ2-1; no clear D. Germline V gene sequence: CDR1 SEHNR, CDR2 FQNEAQ (reference sequence). V dropped 1 base and J dropped 0 bases, with 7 bases sitting between them. CDR3 size: 15 residues. The CDR3 protein is CASSLVVSSYNEQFF. The CDR3 region has the DNA TGTGCCAGCAGCTTAGTAGTAAGCTCCTACAATGAGCAGTTCTTC.

The chain couples TRBV9 to TRBJ2-5; D may be TRBD2 (5 bases). V lost 0 bases and J lost 1, with 13 bases in between. In germline, CDR1 is SGDLS, CDR2 YYNGEE. The CDR3 consists of 16 residues. CDR3 coding DNA: TGTGCCAGCAGCGTAGGATTGTCTAGCTTCCAAGAGACCCAGTACTTC. The encoded protein is CASSVGLSSFQETQYF. Combining the CDR3 with reference TRBV9 and TRBJ2-5 gives the whole variable domain DSGVTQTPKHLITATGQRVTLRCSPRSGDLSVYWYQQSLDQGLQFLIQYYNGEERAKGNILERFSAQQFPDLHSELNLSSLELGDSALYFCASSVGLSSFQETQYFGPGTRLLVL.

This clone occurred a few times. The rearrangement uses TRBV6-1 and TRBJ2-7; the D is unclear. Trimming shortened V by 7 bases and J by 1 base, and 5 bases separated the two germline ends. The CDR3 sequence is 11 residues long. The V gene's germline CDR1 is MNHNS and CDR2 SASEGT. As DNA, the CDR3 is TGTGCCAGCACCCGTTCCTACGAGCAGTACTTC. Translating it yields CASTRSYEQYF.